This paragraph covers one TCR beta chain sequence. This clonotype has just a few counts. Its antigen has not been determined. No base-level quality is on record; no much larger clone is a single base apart. This specimen comes from a study of post-analysis software for immune sequencing data (dated by TCRdb to between 2014 and 2016). Context from the whole study: Recorded disease courses included relapsing-remitting, secondary progressive and progressive-relapsing multiple sclerosis, with some patients lacking subtype annotation. The patient repertoires were set against 10 or so previously published healthy control repertoires from donors whose ages ranged from roughly 6 to 27 years. A subset of samples was prepared in parallel using single-end sample barcoding, then pooled and co-amplified after Illumina adapter ligation.

The library was built by means of PCR. Instrument used: Illumina HiSeq 2500. To reduce PCR and sequencing biases, unique molecular identifiers were incorporated into the TCR beta cDNA libraries. Per 1 to 10 million input T cells, approximately 500,000 cDNA molecules were obtained, such that each molecule approximated one T cell. The patient libraries were prepared and sequenced using the same protocol as the earlier healthy control dataset. Samples belonging to the same batch were prepared together, multiplexed and sequenced on a shared HiSeq lane. The authors processed their data as follows. MIGEC was used to process the raw barcoded reads, and molecular identifier groups with only a single read were discarded before consensus assembly and CDR3 extraction. Clonotype tables were post-analysed with VDJtools, normalizing diversity by down-sampling all datasets to the smallest sample size. To correct batch-related cross-sample contamination, repertoire overlap clustering matched CDR3 amino acid sequences but not nucleotide sequences. Through fastp at Q25 and MiXCR, TCRdb rebuilt clones from the public reads, retaining in-frame beta chains. Every entry covers one CDR3 protein and lists the most common genes and DNA from its rows. The V and J calls come from TCRdb's annotation, not from the publication. The sample table lists about 400,000 distinct CDR3 sequences, roughly 30% of them with a count of one. The ten largest make up around 15% of the sample.

To demonstrate the VDJtools post-analysis software, the study profiled TCR beta repertoires from the peripheral blood of about 13 young patients with multiple sclerosis. Multiple sclerosis patients were children and adolescents aged roughly 6 to 15 years. Overall study results and their limits: Patients showed significantly higher frequencies than controls for roughly 5 TRBV segments, among them TRBV5-6, TRBV5-1 and TRBV20-1. When samples were clustered directly using the F measure, samples prepared in the same batch co-clustered strongly, which prompted a batch-effect correction. The control group was slightly older than the multiple sclerosis patient group. Significantly lower normalized Chao1 diversity was found in multiple sclerosis patients than in controls, suggesting substantial peripheral T-cell clonal expansion.

Relative to germline, V is missing 4 bases and J is missing 1 base, with 10 bases of the junction outside any gene match. Reading from cysteine to phenylalanine, the CDR3 counts 17 amino acids. Only the CDR3 part of the read is kept: 51 bases, read in frame from the first base. For CDR1 and CDR2, the germline V gene lists MNHEY and SVGAGI. Source material: blood. This receptor chain uses TRBV6-5 and TRBJ2-1, with 7 junctional bases fitting TRBD2. This TCR was recovered from a girl aged 10-17 years with multiple sclerosis. Here the CDR3 is given as CASSSLRAGLSYNEQFF. The bases are TGTGCCAGCAGTTCCCTCCGAGCGGGGTTGTCCTACAATGAGCAGTTCTTC.